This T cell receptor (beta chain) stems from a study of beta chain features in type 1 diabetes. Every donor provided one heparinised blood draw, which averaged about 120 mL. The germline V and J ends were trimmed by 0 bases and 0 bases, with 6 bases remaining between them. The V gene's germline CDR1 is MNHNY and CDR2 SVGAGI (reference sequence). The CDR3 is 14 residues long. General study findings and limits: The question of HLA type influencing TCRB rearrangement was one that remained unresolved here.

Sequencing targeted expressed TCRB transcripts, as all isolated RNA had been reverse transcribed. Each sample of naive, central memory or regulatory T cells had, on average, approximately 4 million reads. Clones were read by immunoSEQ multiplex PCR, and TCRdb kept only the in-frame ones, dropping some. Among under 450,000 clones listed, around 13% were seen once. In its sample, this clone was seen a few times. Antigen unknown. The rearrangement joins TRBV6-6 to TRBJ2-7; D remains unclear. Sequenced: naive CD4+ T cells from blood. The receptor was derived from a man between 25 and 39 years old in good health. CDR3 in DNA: TGTGCCAGCAGTTACTCTCTGGACTCCTACGAGCAGTACTTC. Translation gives CASSYSLDSYEQYF.